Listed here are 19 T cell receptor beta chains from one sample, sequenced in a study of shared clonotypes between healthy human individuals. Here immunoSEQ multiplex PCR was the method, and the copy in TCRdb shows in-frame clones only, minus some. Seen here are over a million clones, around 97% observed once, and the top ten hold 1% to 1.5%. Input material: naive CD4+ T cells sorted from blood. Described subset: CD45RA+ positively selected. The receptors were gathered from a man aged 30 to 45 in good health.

The CDR3: CASGRTGMGQPQHF. As DNA, the CDR3 is TGTGCCAGCGGGCGGACAGGGATGGGACAGCCCCAGCATTTT. This chain uses TRBV6-5 with TRBJ1-5, with 8 bases lining up with TRBD1. Trimming at V came to 8 bases and at J to 7 bases, leaving 10 bases not matched to a gene. The CDR3 is 14 amino acids. Germline assignment: CDR1 MNHEY and CDR2 SVGAGI.

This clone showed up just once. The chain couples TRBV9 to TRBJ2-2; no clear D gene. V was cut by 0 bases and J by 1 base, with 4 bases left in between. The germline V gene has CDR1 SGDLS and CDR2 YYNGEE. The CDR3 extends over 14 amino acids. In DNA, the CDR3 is TGTGCCAGCAGCGTAGCAGAGAACACCGGGGAGCTGTTTTTT. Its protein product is CASSVAENTGELFF.

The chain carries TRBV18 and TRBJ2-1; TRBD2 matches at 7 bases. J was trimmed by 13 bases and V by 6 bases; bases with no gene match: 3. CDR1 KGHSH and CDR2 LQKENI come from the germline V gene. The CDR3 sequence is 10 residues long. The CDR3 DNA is TGTGCCAGCTCGGGACTATCCCAGTTCTTC. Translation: CASSGLSQFF. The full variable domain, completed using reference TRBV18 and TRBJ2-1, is NAGVMQNPRHLVRRRGQEARLRCSPMKGHSHVYWYRQLPEEGLKFMVYLQKENIIDESGMPKERFSAEFPKEGPSILRIQQVVRGDSAAYFCASSGLSQFFGPGTRLTVL.

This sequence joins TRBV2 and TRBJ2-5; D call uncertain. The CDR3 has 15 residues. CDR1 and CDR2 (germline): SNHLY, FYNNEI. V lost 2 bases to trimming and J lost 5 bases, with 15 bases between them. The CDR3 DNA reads TGTGCCAGCAGTGAATCTAATCCCAAGGTGGAGACCCAGTACTTC. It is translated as CASSESNPKVETQYF. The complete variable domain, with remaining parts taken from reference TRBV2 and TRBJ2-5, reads EPEVTQTPSHQVTQMGQEVILRCVPISNHLYFYWYRQILGQKVEFLVSFYNNEISEKSEIFDDQFSVERPDGSNFTLKIRSTKLEDSAMYFCASSESNPKVETQYFGPGTRLLVL.

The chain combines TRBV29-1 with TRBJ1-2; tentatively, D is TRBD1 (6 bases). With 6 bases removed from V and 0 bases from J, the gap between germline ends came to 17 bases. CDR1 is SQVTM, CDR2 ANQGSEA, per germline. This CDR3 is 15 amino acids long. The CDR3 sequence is CSVPREGVTNYGYTF. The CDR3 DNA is TGCAGCGTCCCACGGGAGGGGGTTACTAACTATGGCTACACCTTC.

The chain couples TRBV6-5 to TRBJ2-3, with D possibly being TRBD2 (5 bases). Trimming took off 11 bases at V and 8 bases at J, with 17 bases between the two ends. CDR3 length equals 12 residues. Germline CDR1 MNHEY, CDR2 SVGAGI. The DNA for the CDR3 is TGTGCCTCGGGCCTCCTAGCAGGTACGCAGTATTTT. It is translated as CASGLLAGTQYF.

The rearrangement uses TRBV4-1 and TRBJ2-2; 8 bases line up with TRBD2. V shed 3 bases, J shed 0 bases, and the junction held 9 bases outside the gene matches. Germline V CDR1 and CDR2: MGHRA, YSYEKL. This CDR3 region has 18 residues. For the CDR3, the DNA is TGCGCCAGCAGCCAGGTAGCGGGAACTTTCGCGAACACCGGGGAGCTGTTTTTT. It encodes CASSQVAGTFANTGELFF.

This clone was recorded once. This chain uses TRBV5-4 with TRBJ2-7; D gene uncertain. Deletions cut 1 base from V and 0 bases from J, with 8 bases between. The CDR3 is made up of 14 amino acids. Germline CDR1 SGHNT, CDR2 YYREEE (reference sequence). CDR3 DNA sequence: TGTGCCAGCAGCTTGCGAAGGGACTCCTACGAGCAGTACTTC. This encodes CASSLRRDSYEQYF.

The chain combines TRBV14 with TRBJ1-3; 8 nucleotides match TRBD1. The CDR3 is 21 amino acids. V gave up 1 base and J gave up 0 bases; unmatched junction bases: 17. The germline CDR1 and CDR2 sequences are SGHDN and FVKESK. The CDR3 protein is CASSQGPHRGATYYSGNTIYF. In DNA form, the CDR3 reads TGTGCCAGCAGCCAAGGGCCTCACAGGGGGGCGACCTACTACTCTGGAAACACCATATATTTT. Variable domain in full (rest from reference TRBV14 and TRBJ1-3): EAGVTQFPSHSVIEKGQTVTLRCDPISGHDNLYWYRRVMGKEIKFLLHFVKESKQDESGMPNNRFLAERTGGTYSTLKVQPAELEDSGVYFCASSQGPHRGATYYSGNTIYFGEGSWLTVV.

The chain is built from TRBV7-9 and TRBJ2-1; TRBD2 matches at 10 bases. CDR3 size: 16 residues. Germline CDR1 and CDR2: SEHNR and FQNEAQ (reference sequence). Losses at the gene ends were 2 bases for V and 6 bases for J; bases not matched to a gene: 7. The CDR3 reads CASSLPGASGSNEQFF. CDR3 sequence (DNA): TGTGCCAGCAGCTTACCAGGGGCTAGCGGGAGCAATGAGCAGTTCTTC.

The CDR3 sequence: CASILSGGRAYNEQFF. The CDR3 bases are TGTGCCAGCATACTAAGTGGCGGGAGGGCCTACAATGAGCAGTTCTTC. The chain combines TRBV28 with TRBJ2-1; TRBD2 aligns across 9 bases. This CDR3 region has 16 residues. Germline V lookup: CDR1 MDHEN, CDR2 SYDVKM. The trim removed 7 bases at V and 2 bases at J, leaving 9 bases unmatched.

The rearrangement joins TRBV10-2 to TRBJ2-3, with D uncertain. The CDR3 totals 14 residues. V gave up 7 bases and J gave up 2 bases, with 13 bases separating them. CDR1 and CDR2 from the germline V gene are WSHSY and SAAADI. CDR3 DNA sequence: TGCGCCAGCATAACCGCTACCCTCACAGATACGCAGTATTTT. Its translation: CASITATLTDTQYF.

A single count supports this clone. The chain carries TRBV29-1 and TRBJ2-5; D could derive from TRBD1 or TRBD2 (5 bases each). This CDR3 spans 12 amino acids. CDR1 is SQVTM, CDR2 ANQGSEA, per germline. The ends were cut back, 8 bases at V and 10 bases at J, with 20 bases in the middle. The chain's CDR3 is CSSIRGVFGQYF. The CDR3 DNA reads TGCAGCTCGATCCGGGGCGTCTTTGGCCAGTACTTC.

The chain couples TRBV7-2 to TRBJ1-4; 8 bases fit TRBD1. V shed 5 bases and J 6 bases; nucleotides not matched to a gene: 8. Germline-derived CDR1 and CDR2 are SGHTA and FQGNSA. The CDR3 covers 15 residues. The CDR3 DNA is TGTGCCAGCAGCCCTCAAACACAGGGGGATGAAAAACTGTTTTTT. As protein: CASSPQTQGDEKLFF.

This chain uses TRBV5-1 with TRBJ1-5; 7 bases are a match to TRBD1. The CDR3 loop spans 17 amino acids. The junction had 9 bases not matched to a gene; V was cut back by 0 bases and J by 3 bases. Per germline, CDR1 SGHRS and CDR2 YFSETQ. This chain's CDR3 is CASSLGPRTGDNQPQHF. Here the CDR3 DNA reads TGCGCCAGCAGCTTGGGGCCTCGGACAGGAGACAATCAGCCCCAGCATTTT.

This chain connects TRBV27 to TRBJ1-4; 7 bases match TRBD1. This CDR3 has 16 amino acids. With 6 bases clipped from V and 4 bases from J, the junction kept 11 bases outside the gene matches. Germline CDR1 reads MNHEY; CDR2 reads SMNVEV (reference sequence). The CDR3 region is CASRSLGQAVNEKLFF. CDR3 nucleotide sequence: TGTGCCAGCAGGTCATTAGGACAGGCCGTTAATGAAAAACTGTTTTTT.

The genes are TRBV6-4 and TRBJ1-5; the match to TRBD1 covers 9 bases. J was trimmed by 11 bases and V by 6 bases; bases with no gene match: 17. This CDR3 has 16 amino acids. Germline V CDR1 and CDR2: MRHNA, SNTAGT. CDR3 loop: CASRKPSGTGSVSQHF. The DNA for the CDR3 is TGTGCCAGCAGGAAACCCTCGGGGACAGGGAGCGTCTCCCAGCATTTT.

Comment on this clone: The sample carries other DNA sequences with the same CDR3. CDR3 sequence: CASSGGETQYF. The CDR3, as DNA: TGTGCCAGCAGTGGGGGGGAGACCCAGTACTTC. The gene calls are TRBV2 and TRBJ2-5; D possibly uses TRBD1 or TRBD2 (5 bases each). Per the germline V gene, CDR1 is SNHLY and CDR2 is FYNNEI. With 4 bases removed from V and 5 bases from J, the gap between germline ends came to 5 bases. CDR3 size: 11 residues.

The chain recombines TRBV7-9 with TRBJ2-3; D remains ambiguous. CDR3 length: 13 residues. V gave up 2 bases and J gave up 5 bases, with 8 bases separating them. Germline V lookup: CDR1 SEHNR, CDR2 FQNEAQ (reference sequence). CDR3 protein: CASSLFSGDTQYF. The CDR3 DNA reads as TGTGCCAGCAGCTTATTTTCGGGAGATACGCAGTATTTT.